The source of this T cell receptor beta chain is a study of Ad26.COV2.S vaccination and SARS-CoV-2 variants (dated by TCRdb to the early 2020s). For the study in its entirety: Vaccine-arm donors were drawn from COV1001, a multicentre, randomized, double-blind, placebo-controlled phase I-IIa trial of Ad26.COV2.S in healthy adults. A total of 32 samples were included in the TCR-sequenced set, comprising around 19 Ad26.COV2.S vaccine recipients, 5 placebo recipients and 8 SARS-CoV-2 convalescent individuals. The specificity and breadth of SARS-CoV-2-reactive T cell receptors after Ad26.COV2.S vaccination were assessed by TCRbeta repertoire sequencing. Dosing of Ad26.COV2.S was intramuscular, at either 5x10^10 or 1x10^11 viral particles, delivered as one shot or as two shots spaced 56 days apart. Trial participants were randomized into five groups of five, in which low-dose or high-dose Ad26.COV2.S was given once or twice, or placebo was given on both occasions. Investigators did not know the trial group allocation while performing experiments and assessing outcomes.

The CDR3 sequence holds 17 residues, the cysteine and phenylalanine included. CDR3 DNA is the only sequence kept; it has 51 bases, read in frame from the first base. From V the trimming removes 4 bases and from J it removes 2 bases, while the gene matches leave 9 bases of the junction unaccounted for. For CDR1 and CDR2, the germline V gene lists SGDLS and YYNGEE. TCRbeta CDR3 regions were sequenced with the immunoSEQ Assay. After extraction, genomic DNA underwent amplification by bias-controlled multiplex PCR, followed by high-throughput sequencing. The paper's processing steps were these. To quantify the absolute abundance of every unique TCRbeta CDR3 region, sequences were collapsed and filtered. T cell fraction was estimated by normalization of TCRbeta template counts to usable DNA, with usable DNA being measured through amplification of reference genes present in all nucleated cells. Repertoire TCRs were annotated as SARS-CoV-2-specific when V gene, CDR3 amino acid sequence and J gene were exactly matched to a known reactive TCR set. The reference SARS-CoV-2 TCR set came from MIRA and was filtered for enrichment in COVID-19-positive ImmuneCODE repertoires, removing public or cross-reactive TCRs. Using the MIRA antigens, annotated TCRs were further analysed by specific ORF or by position within an ORF. Breadth was defined as the number of annotated unique rearrangements divided by the total number of unique productive rearrangements, and depth was defined as the summed frequency of the annotated unique rearrangements. Two-sided Wilcoxon rank-sum tests were applied when comparing TCR breadth between groups. In TCRdb, the immuneACCESS table is reduced to in-frame sequences with V and J assigned. These tables do not hold every clone; where another copy was compared, an unresolved V gene accounts for under half, and the others remain unexplained. V, J and clone size derive from that table, while D and trimming were established from the DNA sequence. The sample table records hundreds of thousands of clones; roughly nine tenths of these occur just once. The top ten clonotypes cover 1.5% of the sample.

Regarding this clone: Its antigen specificity is not known. No base quality values were provided; no much bigger clone lies one nucleotide off.

Study-wide findings and limitations: Comparing responses between vaccine doses or regimens was not something the study was powered to do. Higher spike-specific TCR breadth was observed in Ad26.COV2.S recipients than in placebo recipients (P = 0.0014). According to the authors, total T cell responses may have been underestimated by the TCR breadth and depth analyses. Substantial breadth of spike-specific CD8+ and CD4+ T cell responses was reported after vaccination. Comparable non-spike TCR breadth was observed between vaccine and placebo recipients, consistent with only spike being contained in the vaccine.

Interpreted using the paper, the treatment or condition label stands for: roughly 18 received Ad26.COV2.S at low or high dose, single or two shots; several received placebo; per-sample allocation not given. For vaccine and placebo recipients, the sequenced repertoires came from samples collected on day 63 after the first injection. Between 29 July and 7 August 2020, Cohort 1b enrolled 20 to 30 adults aged 18-55 years at one site in Boston, USA. Ad26.COV2.S was a replication-incompetent adenovirus type 26 vector expressing a prefusion-stabilized SARS-CoV-2 spike protein from the original Wuhan strain.

Recombination connected TRBV9 to TRBJ2-5, with TRBD1 matching 12 junction bases. This clonotype was obtained from a person aged 18 to 59 who received the Ad26.COV2.S COVID-19 vaccine or a placebo. Sequences were derived from peripheral blood, sampled in a trial of Ad26.COV2.S vaccine versus placebo. The CDR3 amino acid sequence is: CASSPRGTGGGQETQYF. Read as DNA, the sequence is TGTGCCAGCAGCCCTCGAGGGACAGGGGGCGGTCAAGAGACCCAGTACTTC.